Presented here are 12 T cell receptor beta chains from one specimen sequenced in a study of T cells after yellow fever vaccination. TCRdb called the 5' RACE reads again in MiXCR, with one record for every CDR3 protein. The data hold a few hundred thousand distinct CDR3 sequences, with 18% observed a single time. This sample comprised PBMCs, obtained before the yellow fever booster vaccination. These receptors were taken from a man aged 18 to 35 who received the YFV17D yellow fever vaccine.

This clonotype has more than one count but fewer than ten. The junction does not match germline at one end; this may be a read error. The rearrangement uses TRBV7-7 and TRBJ2-5; 7 bases line up with TRBD1. This CDR3 contains 14 residues. In germline, CDR1 is SSHAT, CDR2 FNYEAQ (reference sequence). The CDR3 loop is CASSPQGVEETQYF. CDR3 sequence (DNA): TGTGCTAGCAGCCCCCAGGGGGTGGAAGAGACCCAGTACTTC.

By proportion, this clonotype is medium-sized. The chain employs TRBV5-6 and TRBJ2-5, with 7 bases identical to TRBD1. The CDR3 covers 14 residues. From germline, CDR1 is SGHDT and CDR2 YYEEEE. V trimming: 0 bases; J trimming: 5 bases; junction bases outside the gene matches: 4. The CDR3 nucleotides read TGTGCCAGCAGCTTGGGCAGGGGGTATGAGACCCAGTACTTC. Translated, it gives CASSLGRGYETQYF.

This chain connects TRBV19 to TRBJ1-5; unclear D gene. Trimming shortened V by 1 base and J by 5 bases, and 9 bases separated the two germline ends. This CDR3 region has 14 residues. The V gene's germline CDR1 is LNHDA and CDR2 SQIVND (reference sequence). CDR3 sequence reads: CASSIGQFDQPQHF. The CDR3 DNA reads TGTGCCAGTAGTATAGGGCAGTTCGATCAGCCCCAGCATTTT.

This clonotype was detected only a few times. This chain connects TRBV12-3 or TRBV12-4 to TRBJ2-7; D is unresolved. CDR3 size: 13 residues. V lost 5 bases and J lost 0, with 8 bases in between. CDR3 coding DNA: TGTGCCAGCAGTAACGTGGGCTCCTACGAGCAGTACTTC. The encoded protein is CASSNVGSYEQYF.

The chain employs TRBV6-5 and TRBJ2-7; D remains unclear. The CDR3 extends over 15 amino acids. V was trimmed by 0 bases and J by 3 bases, leaving 12 bases between them. CDR1 is MNHEY, CDR2 SVGAGI, per germline. Written as DNA, the CDR3 is TGTGCCAGCAGTTACTCGACGCCAAGGCTCTACGAGCAGTACTTC. Translating gives CASSYSTPRLYEQYF.

The chain carries TRBV12-5 and TRBJ2-1, with D perhaps matching TRBD1 or TRBD2 (6 bases each). V was pared by 6 bases and J by 3 bases, with 12 bases between. This CDR3 is 14 amino acids long. CDR1 and CDR2 from the germline V gene are LGHNT and FRNRAP. The CDR3: CASGSRGDYNEQFF. The CDR3 region has the DNA TGTGCTAGTGGGTCGAGGGGGGACTACAATGAGCAGTTCTTC.

The V and J genes are TRBV6-5 and TRBJ1-4; tentative D call: TRBD1 (5 bases). Per germline, CDR1 MNHEY and CDR2 SVGAGI. Trimming removed 6 bases from V and 8 bases from J, with 10 bases in between. This CDR3 spans 12 amino acids. CDR3 nucleotides: TGTGCCAGCAGGACCGGGACGGAAAAACTGTTTTTT. This codes for CASRTGTEKLFF.

This clonotype has only a few counts. The CDR3 DNA sequence: TGCAGTGCTAGAAGGGGAGGAGTGAACACTGAAGCTTTCTTT. Translating gives CSARRGGVNTEAFF. The rearrangement joins TRBV20-1 to TRBJ1-1, with a weak D call TRBD1 (5 bases). Germline CDR1 is DFQATT and CDR2 is SNEGSKA (reference sequence). This CDR3 contains 14 residues. Trimming removed 2 bases at V and 0 bases at J, with 10 bases between.

This clonotype was seen a few times. The gene calls are TRBV9 and TRBJ2-3; D is perhaps TRBD2 (7 bases). Trimming stripped 5 bases from V and 4 bases from J, with 11 bases between. There are 13 residues in the CDR3. CDR1 and CDR2 from the germline V gene are SGDLS and YYNGEE. CDR3 bases: TGTGCCAGCAGTAAAGGGGGGGCAGATACGCAGTATTTT. This codes for CASSKGGADTQYF. Drawing the rest from reference TRBV9 and TRBJ2-3, the complete variable domain is DSGVTQTPKHLITATGQRVTLRCSPRSGDLSVYWYQQSLDQGLQFLIQYYNGEERAKGNILERFSAQQFPDLHSELNLSSLELGDSALYFCASSKGGADTQYFGPGTRLTVL.

This clonotype was picked up a small number of times. The chain has TRBV12-3 or TRBV12-4 and TRBJ2-1, with D uncertain. The CDR3 totals 15 residues. Trimming left V 4 bases short and J 7 bases short, with 17 bases between. The CDR3 bases are TGTGCCAGCAGTTCATGGCAGACCTCTTGGAATGAGCAGTTCTTC. As protein: CASSSWQTSWNEQFF.

This clonotype appeared a few times. The chain uses TRBV4-1 and TRBJ2-1; 13 bases are a match to TRBD2. V dropped 6 bases and J dropped 5; count of bases not matched to a gene: 4. The CDR3 contains 15 residues. The V gene's germline CDR1 is MGHRA and CDR2 YSYEKL. CDR3 sequence (DNA): TGCGCCAGCAGGGCTGGACTAGCGGGGGACAATGAGCAGTTCTTC. This translates into CASRAGLAGDNEQFF.

This clonotype has a handful of counts. The chain uses TRBV4-1 and TRBJ2-3, with 7 nucleotides matching TRBD2. The V gene end was trimmed by 3 bases and the J gene end by 2 bases; junction bases not matched to a gene: 11. The CDR3 contains 17 residues. The V gene's germline CDR1 is MGHRA and CDR2 YSYEKL. The CDR3 here is CASSHPGGAGHTDTQYF. The CDR3, as DNA: TGCGCCAGCAGCCACCCCGGGGGAGCGGGGCACACAGATACGCAGTATTTT.